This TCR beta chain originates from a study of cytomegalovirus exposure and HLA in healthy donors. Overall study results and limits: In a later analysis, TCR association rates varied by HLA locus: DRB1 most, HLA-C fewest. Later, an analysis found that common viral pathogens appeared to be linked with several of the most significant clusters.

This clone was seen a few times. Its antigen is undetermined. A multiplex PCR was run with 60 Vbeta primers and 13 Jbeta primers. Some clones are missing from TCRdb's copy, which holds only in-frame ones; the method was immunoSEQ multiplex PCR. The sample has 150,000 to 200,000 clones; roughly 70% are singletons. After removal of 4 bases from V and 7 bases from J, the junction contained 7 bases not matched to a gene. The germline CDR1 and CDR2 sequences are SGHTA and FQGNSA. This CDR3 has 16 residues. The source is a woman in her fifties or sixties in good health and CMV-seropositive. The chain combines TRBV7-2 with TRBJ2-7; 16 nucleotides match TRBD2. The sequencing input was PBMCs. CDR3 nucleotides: TGTGCCAGCAGCTCCGGGACTAGCGGGGGGGCTCGAGAGCAGTACTTC. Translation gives CASSSGTSGGAREQYF. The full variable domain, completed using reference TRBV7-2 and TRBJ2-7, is GAGVSQSPSNKVTEKGKDVELRCDPISGHTALYWYRQSLGQGLEFLIYFQGNSAPDKSGLPSDRFSAERTGGSVSTLTIQRTQQEDSAVYLCASSSGTSGGAREQYFGPGTRLTVT.